This T cell receptor beta chain was captured by sequencing in a study of early T cells in non-severe SARS-CoV-2 infection. This clonotype was seen repeatedly, ten times or more. The TCR library protocol was used to attach unique molecular identifiers. These identifiers were attached to individual cDNA molecules. TCRdb reanalysed the 5' RACE reads using MiXCR and keeps one entry per CDR3 protein. The sample consists of approximately 42,000 distinct CDR3 sequences, around 7% of them appearing once. The TCR was taken from an adult who was a healthcare worker with PCR-confirmed SARS-CoV-2 infection or an uninfected control (not recorded which). Sequenced input: whole blood.

The CDR3 here is CATSREGLAGAEQFF. CDR3 DNA sequence: TGTGCCACCAGCAGAGAAGGACTAGCGGGGGCCGAGCAGTTCTTC. The chain couples TRBV15 to TRBJ2-1, with TRBD2 matching 13 bases. Germline V gene lookup returns CDR1 LNHNV and CDR2 YYDKDF (reference sequence). The CDR3 spans 15 residues. The trim removed 0 bases at V and 10 bases at J, leaving 3 bases unmatched.